Below are 8 T cell receptor beta chains sequenced from a single sample in a study of blood T cell repertoires in COVID-19. Assay: immunoSEQ multiplex PCR; the TCRdb copy retains only in-frame clones and omits some. The repertoire holds about 70,000 clones, with around 87% as singletons. Sequencing was carried out using peripheral blood. These TCRs come from a man aged 70-80 years with active COVID-19.

This clone has only a few counts. The chain carries TRBV5-1 and TRBJ1-3, with D unresolved. The length of the CDR3 is 14 residues. CDR1 is SGHRS and CDR2 is YFSETQ in the germline V gene. V shed 0 bases and J shed 3 bases, with 7 bases lying between them. The CDR3 sequence: CASSLVGFGNTIYF. The CDR3 DNA reads as TGCGCCAGCAGCTTGGTCGGTTTTGGAAACACCATATATTTT.

The rearrangement links TRBV5-1 to TRBJ2-7; the match to TRBD2 covers 9 bases. The CDR3 sequence is 15 residues long. Germline V gene sequence: CDR1 SGHRS, CDR2 YFSETQ. The V segment lost 4 bases and the J segment 0 bases; nucleotides outside the gene matches: 5. This CDR3 is CASSPGTSPSYEQYF. The CDR3 nucleotides are TGCGCCAGCAGCCCTGGGACTAGCCCCTCCTACGAGCAGTACTTC.

The chain joins TRBV7-2 to TRBJ2-1, with a weak D call TRBD2 (6 bases). Trimming removed 5 bases at V and 13 bases at J, with 15 bases between. CDR1 and CDR2 (germline): SGHTA, FQGNSA. The CDR3 totals 12 residues. In DNA, the CDR3 is TGTGCCAGCAGCCCCCCGGGAGCGCCCCAGTTCTTC. Translation: CASSPPGAPQFF.

This clone was recorded once. Other nucleotide sequences in the sample specify the same CDR3. The J gene is TRBJ2-5, the V gene TRBV9; 7 positions agree with TRBD2. Germline assignment: CDR1 SGDLS and CDR2 YYNGEE. This CDR3 comprises 15 residues. The ends lost 0 bases at V and 2 bases at J; junction bases unmatched: 4. The CDR3 nucleotides are TGTGCCAGCAGCGTAGGGGGGAGGGGTCAAGAGACCCAGTACTTC. Amino acids: CASSVGGRGQETQYF.

This rearrangement joins TRBV10-3 to TRBJ2-2; the D gene is possibly TRBD2 (5 bases). Per the germline V gene, CDR1 is ENHRY and CDR2 is SYGVKD. The CDR3 is 13 residues long. V lost 4 bases to trimming and J lost 2 bases, with 5 bases between them. CDR3 residues: CAISGLNTGELFF. As DNA, the CDR3 is TGTGCCATCAGTGGACTAAACACCGGGGAGCTGTTTTTT.

The chain couples TRBV12-3 or TRBV12-4 to TRBJ2-7; 13 nucleotides align to TRBD2. Trimming removed 10 bases from V and 3 bases from J; junction bases left unmatched: 3. This CDR3 comprises 13 residues. The CDR3 sequence: CATRTSGSYEQYF. CDR3 coding DNA: TGTGCCACCCGGACTAGCGGGAGCTACGAGCAGTACTTC.

The rearrangement links TRBV5-1 to TRBJ2-1; 7 positions match TRBD2. After removal of 1 base from V and 9 bases from J, the junction contained 7 bases not matched to a gene. In germline, CDR1 is SGHRS, CDR2 YFSETQ. There are 14 residues in the CDR3. CDR3 region: CASSLMSGMGEQFF. The CDR3 DNA reads as TGCGCCAGCAGCTTGATGAGCGGGATGGGTGAGCAGTTCTTC.

CDR3 DNA sequence: TGTGCCAGCAGCCCCCGACTAGCGGCCACTCAAGAGACCCAGTACTTC. As protein: CASSPRLAATQETQYF. The J gene is TRBJ2-5, the V gene TRBV7-9, with 9 bases fitting TRBD2. In germline, CDR1 is SEHNR, CDR2 FQNEAQ (reference sequence). With V trimmed by 5 bases and J by 2 bases, 9 bases remained unmatched. The CDR3 has 16 residues.